These T cell receptor beta chains were read from a single sample in a study of blood T cell repertoires in COVID-19. This table comes from immunoSEQ multiplex PCR, and its TCRdb copy is limited to in-frame clones, with some not included. This table has around 130,000 clones, 75% to 90% appearing once. The sequenced sample consisted of PBMCs or T cells enriched from blood (not recorded which). These receptors were collected from a woman aged 45-65 years who had recovered from COVID-19. The CDR3 runs from the conserved cysteine through the conserved F or W. D genes are given only for firm matches. Not every row has a clone size; where given, it reads once, few, many or a size class.

TRBJ2-7,TRBD2,TRBV3-1/TRBV3-2,-,TGTGCCAGCAGCCAGGCTGCGGGGGGGTACGAGCAGTACTTC,CASSQAAGGYEQYF
TRBJ1-5,-,TRBV27,-,TGTGCCAGCAGTTTATCGGGTTTGACAGGTAGCAATCAGCCCCAGCATTTT,CASSLSGLTGSNQPQHF
TRBJ1-6,-,TRBV7-2,-,TGTGCCAGCAGCTCAACCGGACAGTCTAATTCACCCCTCCACTTT,CASSSTGQSNSPLHF
TRBJ1-5,-,TRBV19,-,TGTGCCAGTAAGGAGACAGATAGCAATCAGCCCCAGCATTTT,CASKETDSNQPQHF
TRBJ1-2,TRBD1,TRBV6-4,-,TGTGCCAGCAGTGGGACAGGGCTTCCTGGCTACACCTTC,CASSGTGLPGYTF
TRBJ2-3,TRBD2,TRBV4-2,-,TGTGCCAGCAGCCAAGCGAGTCTAGCGGGGGAAGATACGCAGTATTTT,CASSQASLAGEDTQYF
TRBJ1-1,TRBD1,TRBV7-9,-,TGTGCCAGCAGCATCCGGACAGGTGGGGGGAACACTGAAGCTTTCTTT,CASSIRTGGGNTEAFF
TRBJ1-1,-,TRBV2,few,TGTGCCAGCAGTGAAGGAACAGGGAGGAACACTGAAGCTTTCTTT,CASSEGTGRNTEAFF
TRBJ2-5,TRBD2,TRBV5-4,-,TGTGCCAGCAGCCGAAGGACTAGCGGGGGGCGGGGCCCGACCCAGTACTTC,CASSRRTSGGRGPTQYF
TRBJ1-4,-,TRBV12-3/TRBV12-4,once,TGTGCCAGCAGCTTAGGTCCCCGGGAGCGGGTTTTT,CASSLGPRERVF
TRBJ1-1,TRBD1,TRBV29-1,-,TGCAGCGCCAGAGGACAGGGCAACACTGAAGCTTTCTTT,CSARGQGNTEAFF
TRBJ1-1,-,TRBV12-5,once,TGTGCTAGTGGTCCCAAGTCGCGGGGGAACACTGAAGCTTTCTTT,CASGPKSRGNTEAFF
TRBJ1-1,-,TRBV3-1/TRBV3-2,-,TGTGCCAGCAAAACTCAAGTTGATGAGACTGAAGCTTTCTTT,CASKTQVDETEAFF
TRBJ2-4,TRBD2,TRBV18,-,TGTGCCAGCTCCCCGACTAGCGGGGGGGCCGGCATCATTCAGTACTTC,CASSPTSGGAGIIQYF
TRBJ1-2,TRBD1,TRBV27,-,TGTGCCAGCGGGGACAGGGGGAGTCCTGCTAACTATGGCTACACCTTC,CASGDRGSPANYGYTF
TRBJ1-1,-,TRBV6-6,-,TGTGCCAGCAGTTACTCAGGGGGATTGTGGAACACTGAAGCTTTCTTT,CASSYSGGLWNTEAFF
TRBJ1-2,-,TRBV30,once,TGTGCCTGGACAGGGGCGCCGGGTGGCTACACCTTC,CAWTGAPGGYTF
TRBJ1-4,-,TRBV7-2,-,TGTGCCAGCAGCTCTGAAGGGGCTAATGAAAAACTGTTTTTT,CASSSEGANEKLFF
TRBJ1-1,TRBD1,TRBV27,once,TGTGCCAGCATCCGGGACAGATTGAACACTGAAGCTTTCTTT,CASIRDRLNTEAFF
TRBJ2-7,-,TRBV4-1,many,TGCGCCAGCAGCCAAGACGAAAACCCCTACTACGAGCAGTACTTC,CASSQDENPYYEQYF
TRBJ2-1,TRBD2,TRBV7-8,-,TGTGCCAGCAGCCTTAGCGGGGGGGCAAGTGAGCAGTTCTTC,CASSLSGGASEQFF
TRBJ1-1,-,TRBV18,-,TGTGCCAGCTCACCAACCGCGGGGGAAGGACGGTCTGGTACTGAAGCTTTCTTT,CASSPTAGEGRSGTEAFF
TRBJ2-5,-,TRBV25-1,-,TGTGCCAGCAGTTTTACTGGGATCAAGGGGGAGACCCAGTACTTC,CASSFTGIKGETQYF
TRBJ2-7,-,TRBV6-2/TRBV6-3,-,TGTGCCAGCAGCCGCTTGGAGGGCGCCTGGGAGCAGTACTTC,CASSRLEGAWEQYF
TRBJ2-7,TRBD1,TRBV2,-,TGTGCCAGCAGTGGACAGGGATTCTCCTACGAGCAGTACTTC,CASSGQGFSYEQYF
TRBJ1-6,TRBD1,TRBV19,-,TGTGCCAGTAGTATAGATGCAGGGGGTTATTCACCCCTCCACTTT,CASSIDAGGYSPLHF
TRBJ1-2,TRBD1,TRBV4-3,-,TGCGCCAGCAGCCAAACGACAGGGGCTAACTATGGCTACACCTTC,CASSQTTGANYGYTF
TRBJ2-3,TRBD1,TRBV5-8,few,TGTGCCAGCAGCTCTGACAGGGGGCCCATGGGGGCAGATACGCAGTATTTT,CASSSDRGPMGADTQYF
TRBJ1-3,-,TRBV3-1/TRBV3-2,-,TGTGCCAGCAGCCAGGCTCGCTCTGGAAACACCATATATTTT,CASSQARSGNTIYF
TRBJ1-5,TRBD1,TRBV19,few,TGTGCCAGTAGTGGCTTAGGACAGGGGGCTAGGGGCAATCAGCCCCAGCATTTT,CASSGLGQGARGNQPQHF
TRBJ1-5,TRBD1,TRBV15,-,TGTGCCACCAGCCGGATTCGGACAGGAGCCTTGGACCAGCATTTT,CATSRIRTGALDQHF
TRBJ2-7,TRBD1,TRBV6-5,-,TGTGCCAGCCGATGGACAGGGACCTACGAGCAGTACTTC,CASRWTGTYEQYF
TRBJ1-2,-,TRBV5-1,few,TGCGCCAGCAGCTTTCAGGGTGTAGACTATGGCTACACCTTC,CASSFQGVDYGYTF